One and the same sample provided the 17 T cell receptor beta chains below, sequenced in a study of OX40 agonist ivuxolimab in advanced cancers. Generated by immunoSEQ multiplex PCR, the TCRdb table keeps only in-frame clones and is missing some. The table records about 50,000 clones, about 81% of them present only once. The material sequenced was CD4+ or CD8+ T cells sorted from blood, taken in a trial of the OX40 agonist ivuxolimab. The receptors stem from an adult with an advanced solid tumor such as melanoma, head and neck, liver or kidney cancer.

This clone was seen just once. The J gene is TRBJ2-7, the V gene TRBV6-5; TRBD1 or TRBD2 may be the D gene (5 bases each). The CDR3 runs to 13 residues. The germline V and J ends were trimmed by 8 bases and 3 bases, with 14 bases remaining between them. The germline V gene has CDR1 MNHEY and CDR2 SVGAGI. The CDR3 DNA reads TGTGCCAGCGAGCCCGGGGCAAGCTACGAGCAGTACTTC. This gives the protein CASEPGASYEQYF.

The V and J genes are TRBV10-2 and TRBJ2-1; 7 bases map to TRBD2. V was pared by 3 bases and J by 9 bases, with 8 bases of the junction left unmatched. Germline V gene data show CDR1 as WSHSY and CDR2 as SAAADI. The CDR3 runs 14 residues. DNA for the CDR3: TGCGCCAGCAGTGAACAGCGGGAATTTAGTGAGCAGTTCTTC. Protein: CASSEQREFSEQFF.

The chain carries TRBV4-1 and TRBJ1-3, with D possibly TRBD1 on 5 matching bases. V was clipped by 4 bases and J by 4 bases, with 17 bases between them. The CDR3 contains 16 residues. Looked up from germline, CDR1 is MGHRA and CDR2 is YSYEKL. CDR3 residues: CASSPSGARKGNTIYF. DNA for the CDR3: TGCGCCAGCAGCCCCTCCGGGGCACGAAAGGGAAACACCATATATTTT.

This clone was counted a single time. The rearrangement links TRBV9 to TRBJ2-2; 8 bases line up with TRBD2. The ends lost 0 bases at V and 6 bases at J; junction bases unmatched: 4. CDR3 length: 15 residues. Germline-derived CDR1 and CDR2 are SGDLS and YYNGEE. The CDR3 loop reads CASSVEAGGAGELFF. CDR3 DNA: TGTGCCAGCAGCGTAGAGGCGGGAGGAGCCGGGGAGCTGTTTTTT.

The chain combines TRBV10-2 with TRBJ2-5; TRBD2 matches 7 bases. The CDR3 has 14 residues. V was clipped by 6 bases and J by 2 bases; unmatched bases: 6. In germline, CDR1 is WSHSY, CDR2 SAAADI. The CDR3 DNA sequence: TGCGCCAGCAGGCTCCAGGGAGGGCAAGAGACCCAGTACTTC. Its protein is CASRLQGGQETQYF.

This chain joins TRBV6-5 and TRBJ2-5, with D perhaps given as TRBD1 or TRBD2 (5 bases each). V gave up 5 bases and J gave up 4 bases, with 11 bases separating them. The CDR3 spans 13 residues. CDR1 MNHEY and CDR2 SVGAGI come from the germline V gene. This CDR3 is CASSDPGTETQYF. The CDR3, as DNA: TGTGCCAGCAGTGACCCCGGGACAGAGACCCAGTACTTC.

The chain joins TRBV10-3 to TRBJ2-5; D might be TRBD2 (5 bases). V lost 7 bases to trimming and J lost 4 bases, with 16 bases between them. This CDR3 has 14 amino acids. Per germline, CDR1 ENHRY and CDR2 SYGVKD. CDR3 residues: CAITPAGGLETQYF. The CDR3 DNA reads TGTGCCATCACCCCGGCGGGCGGGTTAGAGACCCAGTACTTC.

This clone has only one observation. The chain couples TRBV19 to TRBJ1-5; D gene ambiguous. CDR3 length: 12 residues. Trimming stripped 6 bases from V and 8 bases from J, with 11 bases between. Germline CDR1 is LNHDA and CDR2 is SQIVND (reference sequence). CDR3 in amino acids: CASRPSSEPQHF. As DNA, the CDR3 is TGTGCCAGTAGACCTAGTTCGGAGCCCCAGCATTTT.

This clone is a singleton in its sample. The chain couples TRBV6-6 to TRBJ2-3, with D hard to call. V gave up 5 bases and J gave up 2 bases, with 14 bases separating them. CDR3 length equals 15 residues. The V gene's germline CDR1 is MNHNY and CDR2 SVGAGI (reference sequence). CDR3 nucleotide sequence: TGTGCCAGCAGTGTAACTACTTTCCCCACAGATACGCAGTATTTT. Its protein is CASSVTTFPTDTQYF.

The chain is built from TRBV10-2 and TRBJ2-1, with 7 bases lining up with TRBD2. J was trimmed by 2 bases and V by 2 bases; bases with no gene match: 9. Germline V gene lookup returns CDR1 WSHSY and CDR2 SAAADI. This CDR3 has 17 residues. The CDR3 DNA reads TGCGCCAGCAGTGAGCCCCGGGACTACCGCCCCTACAATGAGCAGTTCTTC. Its translation: CASSEPRDYRPYNEQFF.

This rearrangement joins TRBV15 to TRBJ2-1; D is unclear. Germline V CDR1 and CDR2: LNHNV, YYDKDF (reference sequence). This CDR3 comprises 14 residues. V was shortened by 1 base and J by 4 bases, with 8 bases between the two germline ends. The CDR3 protein is CATSRADQYNEQFF. CDR3 sequence (DNA): TGTGCCACCAGCAGAGCGGATCAATACAATGAGCAGTTCTTC.

This sequence joins TRBV19 and TRBJ2-5, with 8 nucleotides matching TRBD2. This CDR3 is 13 amino acids long. The ends lost 4 bases at V and 5 bases at J; junction bases unmatched: 3. Looked up from germline, CDR1 is LNHDA and CDR2 is SQIVND (reference sequence). This chain's CDR3 is CASSRGLGETQYF. The CDR3 DNA sequence: TGTGCCAGTAGTAGGGGACTAGGGGAGACCCAGTACTTC.

V and J are TRBV4-3 and TRBJ1-2; D not resolved. The germline gives CDR1 LGHNA, CDR2 YSLEER. Trimming pared 1 base from V and 2 bases from J, leaving 8 bases between. The CDR3 consists of 14 residues. The CDR3 is CASSQGGGNYGYTF. DNA of the CDR3: TGCGCCAGCAGCCAAGGGGGAGGGAACTATGGCTACACCTTC.

This clone appeared a single time. The V gene is TRBV5-4, the J gene TRBJ2-2, with 9 bases aligning to TRBD2. CDR3 length: 19 residues. Looked up from germline, CDR1 is SGHNT and CDR2 is YYREEE (reference sequence). The V segment lost 2 bases and the J segment 6 bases; nucleotides outside the gene matches: 17. CDR3 region: CASSFLAGGSLGPAGELFF. CDR3 DNA: TGTGCCAGCAGCTTCCTCGCGGGAGGGTCTTTAGGTCCGGCCGGGGAGCTGTTTTTT.

The CDR3 DNA reads as TGCGCCAGCAGCTTGACAACAGATTTGAGCTATGGCTACACCTTC. Its protein product is CASSLTTDLSYGYTF. This rearrangement joins TRBV5-1 to TRBJ1-2; D is unclear. The germline V gene encodes CDR1 SGHRS and CDR2 YFSETQ. CDR3 size: 15 residues. The germline V and J ends were trimmed by 1 base and 4 bases, with 14 bases remaining between them.

This sequence joins TRBV7-9 and TRBJ2-3, with 16 bases identical to TRBD2. With 5 bases clipped from V and 7 bases from J, the junction kept 6 bases outside the gene matches. CDR1 is SEHNR, CDR2 FQNEAQ, per germline (reference sequence). The CDR3 loop spans 16 amino acids. CDR3 region: CASSPGTSGRDYTQYF. CDR3 nucleotide sequence: TGTGCCAGCAGCCCCGGGACTAGCGGGAGGGACTATACGCAGTATTTT.

V is TRBV27 and J is TRBJ2-4; 8 nucleotides agree with TRBD1. Germline V CDR1 and CDR2: MNHEY, SMNVEV (reference sequence). The CDR3 runs to 14 residues. The trim removed 6 bases at V and 7 bases at J, leaving 8 bases unmatched. The DNA for the CDR3 is TGTGCCAGCAGCACCGTCCGACAGGGGAACATTCAGTACTTC. It translates to CASSTVRQGNIQYF.